Below, 11 T cell receptor beta chains from the same sample are listed, as sequenced in a study of T cells in Graves' hyperthyroidism and ophthalmopathy (dated by TCRdb to between 2018 and 2021). Receptor amplification or capture employed multiplex PCR. Sequencer: Illumina HiSeq 2000. The TCR beta CDR3 regions were amplified from the RNA transcripts. The first round of RT-PCR for the TCR CDR3 was performed with the HTBI primer set and the Qiagen OneStep RT-PCR kit. The public reads were reprocessed in TCRdb via fastp at Q25 and MiXCR, keeping in-frame beta chains. Rows are combined by CDR3 protein, so each entry shows the most common genes and DNA. This sample is represented by 500,000 to 800,000 distinct CDR3 sequences; roughly 46% of them were singletons. The top ten hold 7% to 7.5% of the sample. Sequences were obtained from peripheral blood or thyroid tissue (not recorded which). These TCRs come from an adult man with Graves' disease, either hyperthyroidism or ophthalmopathy (not recorded which).

This clonotype was seen ten or more times. V usage is TRBV20-1 and J usage is TRBJ2-7; D gene ambiguous. CDR3 size: 11 residues. The ends were cut back, 5 bases at V and 5 bases at J, with 10 bases in the middle. Germline CDR1 and CDR2: DFQATT and SNEGSKA (reference sequence). The CDR3 coding sequence is TGCAGTGCTCTACGCTTCGACGAGCAGTACTTC. Amino acids: CSALRFDEQYF.

This clonotype was counted many times. This chain joins TRBV7-6 and TRBJ1-1; TRBD1 might be the D (5 bases). The CDR3 spans 15 residues. Per germline, CDR1 SGHVS and CDR2 FNYEAQ. V shed 1 base and J shed 0 bases, with 9 bases lying between them. The CDR3 protein is CASSLDRIMNTEAFF. CDR3 coding DNA: TGTGCCAGCAGCTTAGACAGGATCATGAACACTGAAGCTTTCTTT.

This clonotype was observed at least ten times. V gene TRBV20-1 combines with J gene TRBJ2-7; D is possibly TRBD1 (6 bases). The CDR3 totals 12 residues. Germline lookup yields CDR1 DFQATT and CDR2 SNEGSKA (reference sequence). This CDR3 is CSAGLQGYEQYF. The DNA for the CDR3 is TGCAGCGCTGGGTTACAGGGCTACGAGCAGTACTTC.

The chain couples TRBV12-3 or TRBV12-4 to TRBJ1-4; D is unclear. Deletions cut 5 bases from V and 4 bases from J, with 17 bases between. The CDR3 sequence is 16 residues long. The CDR3 bases are TGTGCCAGCAGTCCCCCCAGGTCCGCGGGTAATGAAAAACTGTTTTTT. It translates to CASSPPRSAGNEKLFF.

This clonotype showed up just once. In DNA form, the CDR3 reads TGCAGCTTAGCCGGACAGAACTATGGCTACACCTTC. Translated, it gives CSLAGQNYGYTF. The chain is built from TRBV29-1 and TRBJ1-2; D is possibly TRBD1 (6 bases). This CDR3 comprises 12 residues. Per the germline V gene, CDR1 is SQVTM and CDR2 is ANQGSEA. V was pared by 8 bases and J by 2 bases, with 12 bases between.

Concerning this clonotype: Because the CDR3 is missing its conserved closing phenylalanine or tryptophan, this is likely a read error. V and J are TRBV7-8 and TRBJ2-7; 7 bases match TRBD2. V gave up 5 bases and J gave up 2 bases; unmatched junction bases: 9. Looked up from germline, CDR1 is SGHVS and CDR2 is FQNEAQ. This CDR3 comprises 15 residues. This chain's CDR3 is CASSRGAGTTYEQYL. The CDR3, as DNA: TGTGCCAGCAGCCGAGGGGCCGGGACTACCTACGAGCAGTACCTC.

This chain joins TRBV15 and TRBJ2-5, with a tentative D call TRBD1 (6 bases). Trimming pared 3 bases from V and 5 bases from J, leaving 16 bases between. CDR3 length: 15 amino acids. Germline V CDR1 and CDR2: LNHNV, YYDKDF (reference sequence). This CDR3 is CATSSTTDSLETQYF. DNA for the CDR3: TGTGCCACCAGCAGCACTACGGACAGTTTGGAGACCCAGTACTTC.

The chain has TRBV6-5 and TRBJ2-5; D is possibly TRBD2 (6 bases). CDR3 length: 15 amino acids. Trimming cost V 4 bases and J 0 bases, with 12 bases left between them. Germline V gene sequence: CDR1 MNHEY, CDR2 SVGAGI. Written as DNA, the CDR3 is TGTGCCAGCAGTTTGATCTCGGGGGACCAAGAGACCCAGTACTTC. Protein: CASSLISGDQETQYF.

The chain uses TRBV5-1 and TRBJ1-2, with 8 bases aligning to TRBD1. Trimming cost V 0 bases and J 2 bases; bases outside gene matches: 3. The CDR3 loop spans 15 amino acids. Looked up from germline, CDR1 is SGHRS and CDR2 is YFSETQ. Written as DNA, the CDR3 is TGCGCCAGCAGCTTGGGGACAGGGCCCAACTATGGCTACACCTTC. Encoded protein: CASSLGTGPNYGYTF.

The gene calls are TRBV7-9 and TRBJ2-7; no clear D. The length of the CDR3 is 17 residues. Trimming pared 1 base from V and 2 bases from J, leaving 18 bases between. Germline CDR1 and CDR2: SEHNR and FQNEAQ (reference sequence). CDR3 bases: TGTGCCAGCAGCTTAGACGTTGGAACCAACCTGCCCTACGAGCAGTACTTC. Residues: CASSLDVGTNLPYEQYF.

This clonotype was counted at least ten times. CDR3 sequence reads: CASSVDRSKGNTIYF. In DNA form, the CDR3 reads TGTGCCAGTAGCGTCGACAGAAGCAAAGGAAACACCATATATTTT. V is TRBV19 and J is TRBJ1-3; TRBD1 might be the D (5 bases). V was pared by 6 bases and J by 4 bases, with 16 bases between. The CDR3 has 15 amino acids. Germline lookup yields CDR1 LNHDA and CDR2 SQIVND (reference sequence).